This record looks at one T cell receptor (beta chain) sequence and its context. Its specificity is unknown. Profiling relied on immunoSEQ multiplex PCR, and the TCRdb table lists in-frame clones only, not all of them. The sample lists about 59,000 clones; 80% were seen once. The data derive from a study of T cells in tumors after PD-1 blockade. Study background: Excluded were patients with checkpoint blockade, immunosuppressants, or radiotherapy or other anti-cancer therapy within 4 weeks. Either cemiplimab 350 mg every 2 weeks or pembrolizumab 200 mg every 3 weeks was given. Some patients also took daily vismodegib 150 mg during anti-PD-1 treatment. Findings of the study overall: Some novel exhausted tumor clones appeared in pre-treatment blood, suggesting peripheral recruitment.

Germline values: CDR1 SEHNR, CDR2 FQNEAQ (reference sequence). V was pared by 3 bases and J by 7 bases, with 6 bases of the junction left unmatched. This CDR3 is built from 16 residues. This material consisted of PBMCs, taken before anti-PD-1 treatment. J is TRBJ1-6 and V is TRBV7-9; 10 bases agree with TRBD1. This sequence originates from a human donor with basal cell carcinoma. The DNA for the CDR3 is TGTGCCAGCAGCTTGGGACAGGGGTTTTTCAATTCACCCCTCCACTTT. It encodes CASSLGQGFFNSPLHF.